The 10 T cell receptor beta chains below all came from one sample that was sequenced in a study of blood T cell repertoires in COVID-19. Here immunoSEQ multiplex PCR was the method, and the copy in TCRdb shows in-frame clones only, minus some. The repertoire holds 150,000 to 200,000 clones, with roughly 90% as singletons. The sequenced material came from peripheral blood. The receptor set was obtained from a man in his forties with acute or convalescent COVID-19.

The chain employs TRBV5-1 and TRBJ2-7; 11 bases line up with TRBD1. V gave up 0 bases and J gave up 3 bases; unmatched junction bases: 2. The CDR3 spans 15 residues. The germline gives CDR1 SGHRS, CDR2 YFSETQ. In DNA form, the CDR3 reads TGCGCCAGCAGCTTGGGAGGGACAGGGGGCTACGAGCAGTACTTC. Translating gives CASSLGGTGGYEQYF. Full variable domain (missing parts from reference TRBV5-1 and TRBJ2-7): KAGVTQTPRYLIKTRGQQVTLSCSPISGHRSVSWYQQTPGQGLQFLFEYFSETQRNKGNFPGRFSGRQFSNSRSEMNVSTLELGDSALYLCASSLGGTGGYEQYFGPGTRLTVT.

The chain is built from TRBV7-9 and TRBJ2-5; D assignment may be TRBD1 or TRBD2 (6 bases each). The germline gives CDR1 SEHNR, CDR2 FQNEAQ (reference sequence). This CDR3 is 14 amino acids long. Trimming took off 8 bases at V and 1 base at J, with 14 bases between the two ends. For the CDR3, the DNA is TGTGCCAGCGGATTAGGGGGGCCCCAAGAGACCCAGTACTTC. Translated, it gives CASGLGGPQETQYF.

The V and J genes are TRBV13 and TRBJ1-2; 8 bases are a match to TRBD1. This CDR3 spans 15 amino acids. The V gene end was trimmed by 1 base and the J gene end by 8 bases; junction bases not matched to a gene: 9. Germline assignment: CDR1 PRHDT and CDR2 FYEKMQ (reference sequence). The CDR3 protein is CASSLVPTGDGGYTF. The CDR3 DNA sequence: TGTGCCAGCAGCTTAGTCCCGACAGGGGACGGGGGCTACACCTTC.

This chain connects TRBV6-2 or TRBV6-3 to TRBJ1-2; 7 bases are shared with TRBD1. CDR3 size: 15 residues. Germline V CDR1 and CDR2: MNHEY, SVGEGT. V shed 2 bases, J shed 4 bases, and the junction held 7 bases outside the gene matches. CDR3 DNA sequence: TGTGCCAGCAGTTACCCGACAGGGACCGTCTATGGCTACACCTTC. This codes for CASSYPTGTVYGYTF.

The CDR3 coding sequence is TGTGCCAGTATCCTTCGCGGTAGGCAGCCCCAGCATTTT. This codes for CASILRGRQPQHF. This chain uses TRBV28 with TRBJ1-5; D remains unclear. This CDR3 spans 13 amino acids. V lost 9 bases and J 7 bases, leaving 16 bases between the germline ends. Germline V gene lookup returns CDR1 MDHEN and CDR2 SYDVKM. The full variable domain, with the rest looked up from reference TRBV28 and TRBJ1-5, is DVKVTQSSRYLVKRTGEKVFLECVQDMDHENMFWYRQDPGLGLRLIYFSYDVKMKEKGDIPEGYSVSREKKERFSLILESASTNQTSMYLCASILRGRQPQHFGDGTRLSIL.

The chain employs TRBV5-1 and TRBJ1-2; unclear D gene. Germline assignment: CDR1 SGHRS and CDR2 YFSETQ. Trimming took 0 bases from V and 5 from J, leaving 11 bases between them. CDR3 length: 14 amino acids. CDR3 in DNA: TGCGCCAGCAGCTTGGCCCCGGTGGTGTATGGCTACACCTTC. It translates to CASSLAPVVYGYTF.

The chain recombines TRBV3-1 (or the pseudogene TRBV3-2) with TRBJ2-2; no firm D call. Germline V gene data show CDR1 as LGHDT and CDR2 as YNNKEL (reference sequence). The V end was cut by 6 bases, the J end by 4 bases, with 12 bases between. The CDR3 is made up of 14 amino acids. The CDR3 DNA follows: TGTGCCAGCAGTCCCGCGACTTCCACCGGGGAGCTGTTTTTT. It specifies CASSPATSTGELFF.

The chain combines TRBV24-1 with TRBJ2-3; possibly TRBD1 for D (5 bases). The CDR3 has 16 residues. Germline V gene lookup returns CDR1 KGHDR and CDR2 SFDVKD. V shed 4 bases and J shed 0 bases, with 13 bases lying between them. DNA of the CDR3: TGTGCCACCAGTGACCCCAGGACACCGAGCACAGATACGCAGTATTTT. Translated, it gives CATSDPRTPSTDTQYF.

This chain connects TRBV6-5 to TRBJ2-7; TRBD1 matches at 9 bases. Germline V gives CDR1 MNHEY, CDR2 SVGAGI. The CDR3 length is 14 residues. V trimming: 5 bases; J trimming: 5 bases; junction bases outside the gene matches: 7. The DNA for the CDR3 is TGTGCCAGCAGTACACAGGGGGCTGCCCACGAGCAGTACTTC. Translating gives CASSTQGAAHEQYF.

This chain uses TRBV18 with TRBJ1-3, with TRBD1 as a possible D gene (5 bases). CDR3 length: 14 residues. Germline values: CDR1 KGHSH, CDR2 LQKENI. Trimming took off 5 bases at V and 0 bases at J, with 8 bases between the two ends. The CDR3 sequence: CASSYQGSGNTIYF. DNA of the CDR3: TGTGCCAGCTCATACCAGGGCTCTGGAAACACCATATATTTT.